This is a list of T cell receptor beta chains from one sample in a study of shared clonotypes between healthy human individuals. TCRdb's copy holds only in-frame clones and misses some; the assay was immunoSEQ multiplex PCR. In the table there are about 1,500,000 clones, around 97% of which are singletons. Source material: naive CD4+ T cells sorted from blood. These receptors all come from a man in his thirties or forties in good health. The CDR3 runs from the conserved cysteine through the conserved F or W. Each record gives: J gene, V gene, D gene, clone size, CDR3 protein, CDR3 DNA. The D gene is left open where the match is weak. Size values are once, few and many counts, or a class for expanded clones, and some rows have none.

TRBJ2-5 TRBV19 - - CASSIGRSETQYF TGTGCCAGTAGTATCGGAAGGAGTGAGACCCAGTACTTC
TRBJ1-2 TRBV2 - - CASSQAGPGEGYTF TGTGCCAGCAGCCAAGCAGGCCCAGGGGAAGGCTACACCTTC
TRBJ2-7 TRBV15 - - CATSSYPDWEQYF TGTGCCACCAGCAGTTACCCTGACTGGGAGCAGTACTTC
TRBJ1-1 TRBV7-9 - - CASSLEQGGTEAFF TGTGCCAGCAGCTTAGAGCAGGGCGGTACTGAAGCTTTCTTT
TRBJ2-3 TRBV15 - - CATSPEPSTDTQYF TGTGCCACCAGCCCCGAACCTAGCACAGATACGCAGTATTTT
TRBJ1-1 TRBV19 - - CASSTSQGWGNTEAFF TGTGCCAGTAGTACCTCCCAGGGGTGGGGGAACACTGAAGCTTTCTTT
TRBJ2-3 TRBV5-1 TRBD1 - CASSWDRVTDTQYF TGCGCCAGCAGCTGGGACAGGGTCACAGATACGCAGTATTTT
TRBJ2-2 TRBV14 - - CASSQVLPGELFF TGTGCCAGCAGCCAAGTCCTCCCCGGGGAGCTGTTTTTT
TRBJ2-5 TRBV4-2 - - CASSQGSVHQETQYF TGTGCCAGCAGCCAAGGGAGCGTACACCAAGAGACCCAGTACTTC
TRBJ2-2 TRBV25-1 - - CASSELGQGRTGELFF TGTGCCAGCAGTGAGTTAGGGCAGGGTAGGACCGGGGAGCTGTTTTTT
TRBJ2-7 TRBV27 - few CASSLRGKPYEQYF TGTGCCAGCAGTTTACGGGGAAAGCCCTACGAGCAGTACTTC
TRBJ1-1 TRBV14 TRBD1 - CASSQRNRGFTEAFF TGTGCCAGCAGCCAACGTAACAGGGGGTTTACTGAAGCTTTCTTT
TRBJ2-2 TRBV19 - - CASTPGIRRDSNTGELFF TGTGCCAGTACCCCGGGCATACGCCGGGACTCCAACACCGGGGAGCTGTTTTTT
TRBJ2-7 TRBV27 - - CASSLLTGAYEQYF TGTGCCAGCAGTCTACTGACAGGTGCCTACGAGCAGTACTTC
TRBJ1-1 TRBV11-1 - - CASSFGLRMNTEAFF TGTGCCAGCAGCTTTGGGCTCCGAATGAACACTGAAGCTTTCTTT
TRBJ2-1 TRBV7-9 TRBD1 - CASTTGGSYNEQFF TGTGCCAGCACCACAGGGGGCTCCTACAATGAGCAGTTCTTC
TRBJ1-5 TRBV11-2 TRBD1 - CASSLGAGGQPQHF TGTGCCAGCAGCTTAGGGGCAGGGGGTCAGCCCCAGCATTTT
TRBJ2-1 TRBV6-5 TRBD2 - CASSYRTSGTYNEQFF TGTGCCAGCAGTTATCGGACTAGCGGGACGTACAATGAGCAGTTCTTC
TRBJ2-7 TRBV7-9 - - CASSSSEGHSYEQYF TGTGCCAGCAGCTCGTCGGAGGGACACTCCTACGAGCAGTACTTC
TRBJ2-3 TRBV2 - - CASSLEGRDTQYF TGTGCCAGCAGTCTTGAGGGGAGAGATACGCAGTATTTT
TRBJ2-7 TRBV15 - - CATGRENPYEQYF TGTGCCACCGGCCGGGAGAACCCCTACGAGCAGTACTTC
TRBJ2-1 TRBV7-9 - - CASSTSGKPPSSYNEQFF TGTGCCAGCAGCACTAGTGGCAAGCCTCCGAGCTCCTACAATGAGCAGTTCTTC
TRBJ2-7 TRBV23-1 - - CASSQPPEQSYEQYF TGCGCCAGCAGTCAACCTCCAGAGCAATCCTACGAGCAGTACTTC
TRBJ2-3 TRBV6-5 - - CASSYRESTDTQYF TGTGCCAGCAGTTACAGGGAAAGCACAGATACGCAGTATTTT
TRBJ2-2 TRBV27 - - CASSWREAGELFF TGTGCCAGCAGTTGGCGTGAGGCCGGGGAGCTGTTTTTT
TRBJ2-2 TRBV27 - - CASLGRNTGELFF TGTGCCAGCTTAGGGCGCAACACCGGGGAGCTGTTTTTT
TRBJ1-2 TRBV7-8 TRBD1 - CASSSNGGGNYGYTF TGTGCCAGCAGCTCTAACGGAGGGGGCAACTATGGCTACACCTTC
TRBJ2-7 TRBV4-1 - - CASSQAGGFDEQYF TGCGCCAGCAGCCAAGCTGGGGGATTCGACGAGCAGTACTTC
TRBJ2-7 TRBV11-2 - - CASSLGQNYEQYF TGTGCCAGCAGCCTGGGACAAAACTACGAGCAGTACTTC
TRBJ1-1 TRBV7-9 - - CASSLAGWTEAFF TGTGCCAGCAGCTTAGCGGGATGGACTGAAGCTTTCTTT
TRBJ2-5 TRBV23-1 TRBD2 - CASVGGGYQETQYF TGCGCCAGCGTGGGCGGGGGGTACCAAGAGACCCAGTACTTC
TRBJ2-3 TRBV14 - - CASSQGTSARGTQYF TGTGCCAGCAGCCAAGGGACGTCGGCTAGGGGTACGCAGTATTTT
TRBJ2-1 TRBV7-2 - - CASSPLHEQFF TGTGCCAGCAGCCCCCTTCATGAGCAGTTCTTC
TRBJ1-2 TRBV5-8 - - CASSRGTLGPYYGYTF TGTGCCAGCAGCCGTGGGACCCTCGGCCCTTACTATGGCTACACCTTC
TRBJ2-7 TRBV18 - - CASSPRRPSSYEQYF TGTGCCAGCTCACCAAGGCGTCCTAGCTCCTACGAGCAGTACTTC
TRBJ2-3 TRBV7-9 TRBD2 - CASSFSEGGDTQYF TGTGCCAGCAGCTTTTCAGAGGGAGGGGATACGCAGTATTTT
TRBJ1-1 TRBV28 - - CASITLLANTEAFF TGTGCCAGCATAACCCTCCTGGCGAACACTGAAGCTTTCTTT
TRBJ2-1 TRBV4-3 TRBD1 - CASSLRTGIFYNEQFF TGCGCCAGCAGCCTACGGACAGGGATTTTTTACAATGAGCAGTTCTTC
TRBJ2-1 TRBV5-1 - - CASSLSLPRSSYNEQFF TGCGCCAGCAGCTTGTCACTCCCCCGGAGCTCCTACAATGAGCAGTTCTTC
TRBJ1-4 TRBV9 - - CASSVDPGPEKLFF TGTGCCAGCAGCGTAGACCCGGGGCCTGAAAAACTGTTTTTT
TRBJ2-7 TRBV4-1 - - CASSPGQFYEQYF TGCGCCAGCAGCCCCGGGCAGTTCTACGAGCAGTACTTC
TRBJ1-4 TRBV28 - - CASAGTSTTNEKLFF TGTGCCAGCGCCGGGACTTCAACAACTAATGAAAAACTGTTTTTT
TRBJ2-1 TRBV7-2 TRBD2 - CASNPGLASPYNEQFF TGTGCCAGCAACCCGGGACTAGCGTCCCCGTACAATGAGCAGTTCTTC
TRBJ2-3 TRBV15 TRBD2 - CATSRVRLAGVGGTDTQYF TGTGCCACCAGCAGAGTCCGACTAGCGGGAGTCGGGGGCACAGATACGCAGTATTTT
TRBJ1-5 TRBV21-1 - - CASPLTNRSCNQPQHF TGTGCCAGCCCCTTAACGAACAGGAGTTGCAATCAGCCCCAGCATTTT
TRBJ2-7 TRBV29-1 TRBD1 - CSTRQGSSYEQYF TGCAGCACTCGACAGGGGTCCTCCTACGAGCAGTACTTC
TRBJ2-6 TRBV19 TRBD1 - CASSIPTGTEHSGANVLTF TGTGCCAGTAGTATACCGACCGGGACAGAGCACTCTGGGGCCAACGTCCTGACTTTC
TRBJ2-4 TRBV7-8 - - CASSFPLVDKNIQYF TGTGCCAGCAGCTTCCCACTAGTCGACAAAAACATTCAGTACTTC
TRBJ2-1 TRBV13 - once CASSRLGWVLAGPDNEQFF TGTGCCAGCAGCCGCCTGGGTTGGGTACTGGCGGGACCAGACAATGAGCAGTTCTTC
TRBJ2-1 TRBV2 TRBD2 - CATLAEVHNEQFF TGTGCTACACTAGCGGAAGTCCACAATGAGCAGTTCTTC